One T cell receptor beta chain is described in this entry. This specimen belongs to a study of blood T cell repertoires in COVID-19. Across the study: The study drew acute and convalescent COVID-19 samples from the United States, Italy and Spain. PBMCs, B-cell-depleted T cells, or T cells provided the cDNA or gDNA that made up the material.

The repertoire was sequenced with immunoSEQ multiplex PCR; TCRdb's copy has only in-frame clones and lacks some. The sample lists 55,000 to 75,000 clones, 85% to 90% occurring once. The sequencing sample was made of peripheral blood. The source is a man between 50 and 59 years old with active COVID-19.

The CDR3 spells CASSQAEGGEQYF. CDR3 bases: TGCGCCAGCAGCCAAGCGGAGGGAGGAGAGCAGTACTTC. The chain carries TRBV4-3 and TRBJ2-7, with D maybe TRBD2 (6 bases). The V gene lost 1 base and the J gene lost 7 bases, with 11 bases spanning the gap. Germline CDR1 is LGHNA and CDR2 is YSLEER. This CDR3 comprises 13 residues.